This T cell receptor beta chain was sequenced in a study of CD4 T cells in relation to SARS-CoV-2 and coronaviruses. For the study at large: TCR beta CDR3s were sequenced after roughly 10-day antigen culture of PBMCs.

Clones were sequenced by immunoSEQ multiplex PCR, and TCRdb holds only the in-frame ones, with some missing. The sample has some 38,000 clones, under 80% seen once. Comments on this clone: Its antigen remains unidentified.

Germline V gene data show CDR1 as PRHDT and CDR2 as FYEKMQ (reference sequence). Between the trimmed V and J ends, which lost 3 bases and 1 base, there was a span of 13 bases. The CDR3 totals 15 residues. This clonotype was sampled from an adult with COVID-19. The chain carries TRBV13 and TRBJ2-7; weak D call: TRBD1 (6 bases). Sequencing input: memory CD4+ T cells from PBMCs, cultured in vitro. The CDR3 sequence is CASSFLVRGSYEQYF. As DNA, the CDR3 is TGTGCCAGCAGCTTTCTCGTGAGGGGGTCCTACGAGCAGTACTTC.